This TCR beta chain was profiled in a study of T cells in Graves' hyperthyroidism and ophthalmopathy. TCR beta CDR3 region amplification was performed from RNA transcripts. During a first-round RT-PCR of the TCR CDR3, the HTBI primer set was used. A single record per CDR3 protein comes from TCRdb applying MiXCR to the multiplex PCR reads. The data hold about 570,000 distinct CDR3 sequences, with 11% to 15% observed a single time. This clonotype was counted at least ten times. V was clipped by 1 base and J by 3 bases; unmatched bases: 3. CDR1 and CDR2 (germline): MGHRA, YSYEKL. The CDR3 has 16 residues. PBMCs were sourced from more than 9 ml fresh peripheral blood.

This chain connects TRBV4-1 to TRBJ2-1; 10 nucleotides match TRBD2. The sequence was collected from a woman aged 40 to 50 with Graves' hyperthyroidism. The specimen sequenced was blood. CDR3 protein: CASSQALAGVYNEQFF. The CDR3 region has the DNA TGCGCCAGCAGCCAAGCTCTAGCGGGGGTCTACAATGAGCAGTTCTTC.